These T cell receptor beta chains were read from a single sample in a study of cytomegalovirus exposure and HLA in healthy donors. TCRdb's copy holds only in-frame clones and misses some; the assay was immunoSEQ multiplex PCR. Among 150,000 to 200,000 clones listed, 80% were seen once. Material for sequencing was PBMCs. Receptors originate from a male donor in good health and CMV-seronegative. Each CDR3 is given with its conserved first and last residue. The D gene is left open where the match is weak.

j_call: TRBJ2-2
d_call: TRBD1
v_call: TRBV2
cdr3_aa: CASSRDRPPDTGELFF

j_call: TRBJ2-7
d_call: NA
v_call: TRBV5-5
cdr3_aa: CASSFQGSYEQYF

j_call: TRBJ2-5
d_call: TRBD1
v_call: TRBV30
cdr3_aa: CAWTTGTRQETQYF

j_call: NA
d_call: NA
v_call: TRBV6-6
cdr3_aa: CASSYSGAYEQYF

j_call: TRBJ2-7
d_call: NA
v_call: TRBV7-2
cdr3_aa: CASSFVRGSSYEQYF

j_call: TRBJ2-1
d_call: TRBD2
v_call: TRBV5-8
cdr3_aa: CASILLAGESSYNEQFF

j_call: TRBJ1-1
d_call: TRBD1
v_call: TRBV29-1
cdr3_aa: CSVAGRGSNTEAFF

j_call: TRBJ2-1
d_call: NA
v_call: TRBV20-1
cdr3_aa: CSARDDSHQFF

j_call: TRBJ2-3
d_call: NA
v_call: TRBV5-1
cdr3_aa: CASSLAWGKTTGYTDTQYF

j_call: TRBJ1-5
d_call: TRBD1
v_call: TRBV27
cdr3_aa: CASSTGTGGGFSNQPQHF

j_call: TRBJ1-5
d_call: TRBD1
v_call: TRBV6-5
cdr3_aa: CASRGTGGWNQPQHF

j_call: TRBJ1-2
d_call: TRBD1
v_call: TRBV11-2
cdr3_aa: CASSSMTGQGRGGDYGYTF

j_call: TRBJ2-7
d_call: TRBD1
v_call: TRBV5-1
cdr3_aa: CASSLGDRLGYEQYF

j_call: TRBJ2-2
d_call: TRBD1
v_call: TRBV5-1
cdr3_aa: CASSLGQRGELFF

j_call: TRBJ2-7
d_call: NA
v_call: TRBV29-1
cdr3_aa: CSVGSLSYEQYF

j_call: TRBJ2-5
d_call: NA
v_call: TRBV12-5
cdr3_aa: CASGLPPGGETQYF